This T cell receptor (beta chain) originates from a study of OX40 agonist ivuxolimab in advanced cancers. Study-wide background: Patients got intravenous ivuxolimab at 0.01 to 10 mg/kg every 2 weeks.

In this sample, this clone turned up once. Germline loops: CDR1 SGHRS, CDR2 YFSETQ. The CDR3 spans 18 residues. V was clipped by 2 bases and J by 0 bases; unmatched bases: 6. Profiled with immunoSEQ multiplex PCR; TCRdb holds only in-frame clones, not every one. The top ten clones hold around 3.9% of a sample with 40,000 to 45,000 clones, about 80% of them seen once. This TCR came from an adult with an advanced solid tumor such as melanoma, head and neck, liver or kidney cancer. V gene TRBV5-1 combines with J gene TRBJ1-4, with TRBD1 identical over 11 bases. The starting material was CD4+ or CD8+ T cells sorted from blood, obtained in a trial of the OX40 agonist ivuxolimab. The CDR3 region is CASSFRDRGYATNEKLFF. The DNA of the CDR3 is TGCGCCAGCAGCTTCCGGGACAGGGGGTATGCAACTAATGAAAAACTGTTTTTT. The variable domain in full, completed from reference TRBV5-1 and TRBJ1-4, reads KAGVTQTPRYLIKTRGQQVTLSCSPISGHRSVSWYQQTPGQGLQFLFEYFSETQRNKGNFPGRFSGRQFSNSRSEMNVSTLELGDSALYLCASSFRDRGYATNEKLFFGSGTQLSVL.